This T cell receptor (beta chain) is from a study of blood T cell repertoires in COVID-19. Study as a whole: Specimens from acute and convalescent COVID-19 originated in the United States, Italy and Spain.

With regard to this clone: Other DNA sequences in this sample translate to the same CDR3.

Original processing notes: Amplification with reference gene primers provided the estimates of nucleated cell counts. The method was immunoSEQ multiplex PCR; TCRdb's version includes in-frame clones alone and lacks a portion of them. Clonal size and the V and J genes are those of that table, whereas D and trimming came from the DNA. The profile shows 150,000 to 200,000 clones, roughly 80% of them singletons. The CDR3 has 12 residues. V was trimmed by 4 bases and J by 5 bases, leaving 7 bases between them. Germline-derived CDR1 and CDR2 are KGHDR and SFDVKD. The source is a woman at least 80 years old with COVID-19, enrolled during active disease. The sequenced sample was peripheral blood. The chain is built from TRBV24-1 and TRBJ2-5, with D uncertain. CDR3 DNA: TGTGCCACCAGTGACCCCGGGGAGACCCAGTACTTC. As protein: CATSDPGETQYF.